Below are 10 T cell receptor beta chains sequenced from a single sample in a study of tumor and adjacent non-tumor tissue in lung cancer. A modified ARM-PCR protocol with three rounds of nested PCR amplified TCRbeta. From the multiplex PCR reads, TCRdb called clonotypes with MiXCR, one entry per CDR3 protein. This table has 100,000 to 150,000 distinct CDR3 sequences, about 66% appearing once. RNA was extracted from bulk tissue without any cell sorting. The sample taken for sequencing was lung tumor tissue. These receptors were obtained from a man younger than 45 with non-small cell lung cancer.

The count of this clonotype is one. A read error may be the cause here, since a much bigger clone is one base away. The chain joins TRBV4-1 to TRBJ1-2; D call uncertain. V lost 0 bases to trimming and J lost 8 bases, with 10 bases between them. The CDR3 extends over 13 amino acids. Per the germline V gene, CDR1 is MGHRA and CDR2 is YSYEKL. The DNA of the CDR3 is TGCGCCAGCAGCCAAGAAGGCCAAGGCGGCTACACCTTC. Translation gives CASSQEGQGGYTF.

Note on this clonotype: The junction departs from the called germline gene at one end, perhaps through a read error. V usage is TRBV11-2 and J usage is TRBJ2-7, with D maybe TRBD1 (6 bases). Germline values: CDR1 SGHAT, CDR2 FQNNGV. CDR3 length equals 11 residues. The CDR3 protein is CASCVDSAEVF. The CDR3 DNA reads as TGTGCCAGCTGCGTGGACAGTGCGGAAGTCTTC.

Concerning this clonotype itself: Given a much more abundant clone one base away, this may be a read error. The chain recombines TRBV29-1 with TRBJ1-1; tentatively, D is TRBD1 (5 bases). Trimming stripped 4 bases from V and 4 bases from J, with 16 bases between. The CDR3 runs to 14 residues. Germline CDR1 SQVTM, CDR2 ANQGSEA. The CDR3 is CSVVDIKRGTEAFF. The CDR3 nucleotides read TGCAGCGTTGTAGATATAAAGAGGGGCACTGAAGCTTTCTTT.

This clonotype has only one observation. A read error may account for a junction end that differs from germline. The chain couples TRBV6-5 to TRBJ2-1, with 8 bases lining up with TRBD2. The CDR3 runs 16 residues. CDR1 is MNHEY, CDR2 SVGAGI, per germline. The CDR3 reads CASSYDRGGRGDERFF. The DNA of the CDR3 is TGTGCCAGCAGTTACGACCGGGGGGGCCGGGGCGATGAGCGGTTCTTC.

The rearrangement uses TRBV5-1 and TRBJ2-3, with 9 nucleotides matching TRBD1. CDR3 length equals 15 residues. The V gene's germline CDR1 is SGHRS and CDR2 YFSETQ. Trimming at V came to 8 bases and at J to 2 bases, leaving 9 bases not matched to a gene. The DNA of the CDR3 is TGCGCCAGTAGCCTCGGACAGGGGCTCACAGATACGCAGTATTTT. Translation: CASSLGQGLTDTQYF.

V is TRBV29-1 and J is TRBJ2-1; D possibly corresponds to TRBD2 (6 bases). This CDR3 is built from 14 residues. CDR1 SQVTM and CDR2 ANQGSEA come from the germline V gene. Written as DNA, the CDR3 is TGCAGTTCCGGTGGGGCTAGCGTGCTCATTGAGCAGTTCTTC. It is translated as CSSGGASVLIEQFF.

This clonotype was detected ten times or more. A junction boundary mismatches the germline segment, possibly from a read error. V is TRBV6-1 and J is TRBJ2-1, with 7 bases aligning to TRBD2. The CDR3 length is 13 residues. Germline values: CDR1 MNHNS, CDR2 SASEGT. CDR3 sequence (DNA): TGTGCCATCCGGTGGGGGGGTAAGAATGATCAGTTCTTC. Its protein is CAIRWGGKNDQFF.

This clonotype appeared many times. CDR3: CASSQIDGTSGANVLTF. In nucleotides, the CDR3 is TGTGCCAGCAGCCAAATAGATGGGACCTCTGGGGCCAACGTCCTGACTTTC. The rearrangement joins TRBV4-2 to TRBJ2-6; D is possibly TRBD1 or TRBD2 (5 bases each). The CDR3 extends over 17 amino acids. The germline V gene has CDR1 LGHNA and CDR2 YNFKEQ. V shed 2 bases and J shed 0 bases, with 11 bases lying between them.

This clonotype was recorded once. A read error may explain this, as a much larger clone is one base away. The chain combines TRBV29-1 with TRBJ2-5; TRBD2 might be the D (5 bases). The CDR3 loop spans 14 amino acids. From germline, CDR1 is SQVTM and CDR2 ANQGSEA. Trimming took 4 bases from V and 7 from J, leaving 19 bases between them. In nucleotides, the CDR3 is TGCAGCGTTGTCTCGGCTAGCTTAGGAGCGACCCAGTACTTC. Translation: CSVVSASLGATQYF.

A remark on this clonotype: The junction departs from germline at one end; a sequencing error may be responsible. V is TRBV11-2 and J is TRBJ1-1; 7 positions agree with TRBD1. CDR3 length: 14 residues. Germline CDR1 reads SGHAT; CDR2 reads FQNNGV. CDR3 loop: CASSIDREGIETFF. The CDR3 DNA reads TGTGCCAGCAGCATAGACAGGGAGGGCATTGAAACTTTCTTT.